This entry is about one T cell receptor beta chain. The clone's antigen remains unknown. No much larger clone is present one base from it, and per-base qualities are unavailable. This sample also contains other DNA sequences that code for the same CDR3. The donors were included in the validation cohort of around 120 subjects, a group kept apart from the roughly 700-subject first cohort. The germline V gene sets CDR1 to SGHRS and CDR2 to YFSETQ. The cysteine opens and the phenylalanine closes a CDR3 of 15 amino acids. The CDR3 DNA has 45 bases and is translated from base 1. Trimming accounts for 4 bases at V and 1 base at J, while the number of junction bases matched to no gene is 3. Preparation of the library involved the immunoSEQ multiplex PCR assay. The paper's data handling went like this. To diagnose cytomegalovirus status from the catalog of TCR beta chain sequences, a statistical classification framework was built. The clones in this table, taken by TCRdb from immuneACCESS, are in-frame only. Not every clone is retained; where verified, under half of the shortfall comes from an unresolved V gene, and the cause of the rest is unknown. V and J calls and clone size are copied from that table; D and trimming were computed from the DNA. The sample table holds more than 200,000 clones, of which roughly 87% were seen once. The leading ten clones occupy 12% of the sample.

The sample originates from a study of cytomegalovirus exposure and HLA in healthy donors (dated by TCRdb to about 2017). General notes on the study: According to a later analysis, the approximately 130 validation repertoires were produced on the same platform as the 666 repertoires of the first cohort. Along with the approximately 700-subject first cohort, a separate validation cohort of over a hundred different subjects was used. The study was designed to test whether signatures of past pathogen exposure could be identified by cataloging public T cell receptors. To predict cytomegalovirus infection status, the study brought together high-throughput TCR immunosequencing, statistical association of individual TCRs with disease status, and machine learning.

Broad study findings and their caveats: While some public TCRs were present in many individuals, most TCR sequences turned up only very rarely across donors. A later analysis lacked HLA typing for the validation cohort, so it scored co-occurrence in that cohort across all 120 repertoires. In both the original and validation cohorts, the classifier was reported to diagnose cytomegalovirus status with high specificity and sensitivity. The authors suggested that the approach could potentially be generalized to other disease states and immunological phenotypes. A total of 150 or so TCR beta chains were listed by the study as associated with cytomegalovirus. In a later analysis, TCRs clustered in the first cohort were found to also tend to co-occur in the 110 or so validation repertoires, with approximately 93% of cluster scores above 0. A few of the identified cytomegalovirus-associated TCR beta chains were confirmed in vitro to be specific for cytomegalovirus antigens.

This clonotype was obtained from a man younger than 35 in good health and CMV-seropositive. The specimen was PBMCs. The chain uses TRBV5-1 and TRBJ2-7; 12 central bases correspond to TRBD2. Here is the DNA: TGCGCCAGCAGCATACTAGCGGGAGGATCCTACGAGCAGTACTTC. Its translation reads: CASSILAGGSYEQYF. The entire variable domain, with the stretches around the CDR3 drawn from the reference TRBV5-1 and TRBJ2-7 proteins, is KAGVTQTPRYLIKTRGQQVTLSCSPISGHRSVSWYQQTPGQGLQFLFEYFSETQRNKGNFPGRFSGRQFSNSRSEMNVSTLELGDSALYLCASSILAGGSYEQYFGPGTRLTVT.